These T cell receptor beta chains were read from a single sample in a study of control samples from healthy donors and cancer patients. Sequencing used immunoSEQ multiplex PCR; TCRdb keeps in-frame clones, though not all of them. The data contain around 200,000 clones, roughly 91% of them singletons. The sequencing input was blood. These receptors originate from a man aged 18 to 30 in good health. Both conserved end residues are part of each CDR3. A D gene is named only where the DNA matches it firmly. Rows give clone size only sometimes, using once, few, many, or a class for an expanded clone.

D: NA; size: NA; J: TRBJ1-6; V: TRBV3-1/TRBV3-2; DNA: TGTGCCAGCAGCCAAGACCAGAGCAGGAGCTATAATTCACCCCTCCACTTT; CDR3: CASSQDQSRSYNSPLHF
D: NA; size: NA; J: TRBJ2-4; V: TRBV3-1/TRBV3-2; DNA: TGTGCCAGCAGCCAAGAGGAAGGGAACATTCAGTACTTC; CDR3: CASSQEEGNIQYF
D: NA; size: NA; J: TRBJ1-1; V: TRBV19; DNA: TGTGCCAGTAGTATGATGGGCAGAGGGACTGAAGCTTTCTTT; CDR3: CASSMMGRGTEAFF
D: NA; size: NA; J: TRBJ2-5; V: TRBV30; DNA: TGTGCCTGGAGAGGAGACCAAGAGACCCAGTACTTC; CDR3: CAWRGDQETQYF
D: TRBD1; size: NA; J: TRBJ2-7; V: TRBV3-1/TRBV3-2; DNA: TGTGCCAGCAGCCAAGATCGGACAGGGTTCTCTGAGCAGTACTTC; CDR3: CASSQDRTGFSEQYF
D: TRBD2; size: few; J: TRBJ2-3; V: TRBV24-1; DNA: TGTGCCACCAGCGCCGCCGGGGGGGGCGGCACAGATACGCAGTATTTT; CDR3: CATSAAGGGGTDTQYF
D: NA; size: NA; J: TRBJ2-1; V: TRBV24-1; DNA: TGTGCCACCAGTGCGGCCAGACGAAGCTACAATGAGCAGTTCTTC; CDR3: CATSAARRSYNEQFF
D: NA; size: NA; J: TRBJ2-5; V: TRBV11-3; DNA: TGTGCCAGCAGCTTAGGGGGACTCCAAGAGACCCAGTACTTC; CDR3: CASSLGGLQETQYF
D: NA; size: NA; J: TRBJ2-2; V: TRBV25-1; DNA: TGTGCCAGCAGTGAATATATCGGACGGAGGACCGGGGAGCTGTTTTTT; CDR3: CASSEYIGRRTGELFF
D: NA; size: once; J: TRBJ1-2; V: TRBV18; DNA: TGTGCCAGCTCAGCACAGGGTGGTGGCTACACCTTC; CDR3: CASSAQGGGYTF
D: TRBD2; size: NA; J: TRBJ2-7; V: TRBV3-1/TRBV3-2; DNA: TGTGCCAGCAGCCAAGGGAACAAGCCTCCCCGGACTAGCGCGTACTACGAGCAGTACTTC; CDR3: CASSQGNKPPRTSAYYEQYF
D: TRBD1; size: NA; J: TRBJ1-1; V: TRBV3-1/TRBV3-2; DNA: TGTGCCAGCAGCCGGGGACAGGGGAGCACTGAAGCTTTCTTT; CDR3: CASSRGQGSTEAFF
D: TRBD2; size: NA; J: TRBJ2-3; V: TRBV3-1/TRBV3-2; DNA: TGTGCCAGCAGCCCCGGTCTAGCGGGGGATACGCAGTATTTT; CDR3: CASSPGLAGDTQYF
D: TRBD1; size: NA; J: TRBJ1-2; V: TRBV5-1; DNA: TGCGCCAGCAGCCCTGGGACAGGCTCTGGGGGCTATGGCTACACCTTC; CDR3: CASSPGTGSGGYGYTF
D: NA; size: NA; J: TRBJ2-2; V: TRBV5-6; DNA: TGTGCCAGCACCAGCAGCAGGGCGAACACCGGGGAGCTGTTTTTT; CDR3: CASTSSRANTGELFF
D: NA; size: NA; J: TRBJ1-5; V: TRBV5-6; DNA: TGTGCCAGCAGTCCCGGGACGGGTAATCAGCCCCAGCATTTT; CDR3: CASSPGTGNQPQHF
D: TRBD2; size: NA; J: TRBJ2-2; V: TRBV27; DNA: TGTGCCAGCAAGGGAGGTAGCGGGCGCACCGGGGAGCTGTTTTTT; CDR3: CASKGGSGRTGELFF
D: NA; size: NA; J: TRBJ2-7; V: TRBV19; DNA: TGTGCCAGTAGTATTGGGGGTCCTAACTACGAGCAGTACTTC; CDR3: CASSIGGPNYEQYF
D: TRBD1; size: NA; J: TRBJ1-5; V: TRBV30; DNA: TGTGCCTGGAGGATGGGACAGGGGGATCAGCCCCAGCATTTT; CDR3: CAWRMGQGDQPQHF
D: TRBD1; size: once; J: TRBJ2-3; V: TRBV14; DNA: TGTGCCAGCAGCCAACCCGGGACAGGGTATGCAGATACGCAGTATTTT; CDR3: CASSQPGTGYADTQYF
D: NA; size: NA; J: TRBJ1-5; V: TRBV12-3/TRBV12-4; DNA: TGTGCCAGCAGGGGGGAAGGGAATCAGCCCCAGCATTTT; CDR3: CASRGEGNQPQHF
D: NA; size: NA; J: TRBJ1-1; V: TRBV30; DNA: TGTGCCCAGGATAGGGGCGGTCGGCCCACTGAAGCTTTCTTT; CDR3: CAQDRGGRPTEAFF
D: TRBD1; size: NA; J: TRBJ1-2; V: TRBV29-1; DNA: TGCAGCGTTACCGAATTAGGGACAGGGGATGGCTACACCTTC; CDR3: CSVTELGTGDGYTF
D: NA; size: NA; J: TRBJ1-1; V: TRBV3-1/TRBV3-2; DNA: TGTGCCAGCAGCCAAGGAGGCCCCGGAACTTTCTTT; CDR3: CASSQGGPGTFF
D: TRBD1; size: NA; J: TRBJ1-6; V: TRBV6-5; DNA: TGTGCCAGCAGTTCCGGACAGGGGCCAAATAATTCACCCCTCCACTTT; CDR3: CASSSGQGPNNSPLHF
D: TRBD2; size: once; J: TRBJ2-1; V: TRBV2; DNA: TGTGCCAGCAGTGAAGCGACGGGGGGGGAGCAGTTCTTC; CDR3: CASSEATGGEQFF
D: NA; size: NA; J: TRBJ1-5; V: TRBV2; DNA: TGTGCCAGCAGCGTCAGCCTCGCTAATCAGCCCCAGCATTTT; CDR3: CASSVSLANQPQHF
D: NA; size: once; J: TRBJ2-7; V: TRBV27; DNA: TGTGCCAGCAGTTTATCCGGGAATGGCTACGAGCAGTACTTC; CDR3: CASSLSGNGYEQYF
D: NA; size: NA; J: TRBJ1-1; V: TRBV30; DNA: NA; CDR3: CAWSSGQGATEAFF
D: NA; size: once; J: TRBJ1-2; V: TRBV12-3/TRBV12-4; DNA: TGTGCCAGCAGTTTTGGACGGACTTATGGCTACACCTTC; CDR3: CASSFGRTYGYTF
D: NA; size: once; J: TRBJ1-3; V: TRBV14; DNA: TGTGCCAGCAGCATCGAACCTACCCAGGGCAATGGAAACACCATATATTTT; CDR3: CASSIEPTQGNGNTIYF
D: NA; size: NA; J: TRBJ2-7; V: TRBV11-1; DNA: TGTGCCAGCAGCTTTCCCGACTCCACCTACGAGCAGTACTTC; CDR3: CASSFPDSTYEQYF
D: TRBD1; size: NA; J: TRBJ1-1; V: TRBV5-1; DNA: TGCGCCAGCAGCTGGGGAACAGGGGCCACTGAAGCTTTCTTT; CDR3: CASSWGTGATEAFF
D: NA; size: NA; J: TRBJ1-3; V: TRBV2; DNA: TGTGCCAGCAGTGACAGGGACGCGGGAAACACCATATATTTT; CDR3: CASSDRDAGNTIYF
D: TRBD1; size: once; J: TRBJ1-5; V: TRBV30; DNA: TGTGCCTGGAGCGTACAGGGGGATCAGCCCCAGCATTTT; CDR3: CAWSVQGDQPQHF
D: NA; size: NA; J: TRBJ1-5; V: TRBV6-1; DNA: TGTGCCAGCAGTGAATTGGGGAGCCAGGGTCAGCCCCAGCATTTT; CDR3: CASSELGSQGQPQHF
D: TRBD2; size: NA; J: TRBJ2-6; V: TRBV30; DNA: TGTGCCTGGAGCGCGGGGGGATCTGGGGCCAACGTCCTGACTTTC; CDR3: CAWSAGGSGANVLTF
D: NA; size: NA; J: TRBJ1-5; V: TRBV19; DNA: TGTGCCAGTAGTAGCCTCAGGGATGGGTACAATCAGCCCCAGCATTTT; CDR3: CASSSLRDGYNQPQHF
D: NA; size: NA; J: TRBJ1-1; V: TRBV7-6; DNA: TGTGCCAGCAGCTTAGCGCTTCGCGGGGGGGCGGACACTGAAGCTTTCTTT; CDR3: CASSLALRGGADTEAFF
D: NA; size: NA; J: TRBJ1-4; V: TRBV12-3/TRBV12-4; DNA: TGTGCCAGCAGTCGAGGGGGAGGAAAACTGTTTTTT; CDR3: CASSRGGGKLFF
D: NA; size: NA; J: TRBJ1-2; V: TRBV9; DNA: TGTGCCAGCAGCGCGGACCCGAGACCAGTCTATGGCTACACCTTC; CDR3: CASSADPRPVYGYTF
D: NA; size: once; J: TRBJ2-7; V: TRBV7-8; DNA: TGTGCCAGCAGCCCAACTCAGGGACGCGAGCAGTACTTC; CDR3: CASSPTQGREQYF
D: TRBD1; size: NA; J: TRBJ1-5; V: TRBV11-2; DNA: TGTGCCAGCAGCTTAGACCGGGACAGGGATAGCAATCAGCCCCAGCATTTT; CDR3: CASSLDRDRDSNQPQHF
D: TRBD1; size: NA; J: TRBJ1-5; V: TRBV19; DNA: TGTGCCAGTAGTATAGCCGGGACAGTGAACCAGCCCCAGCATTTT; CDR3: CASSIAGTVNQPQHF
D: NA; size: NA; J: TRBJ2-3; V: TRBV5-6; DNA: TGTGCCAGCAGCTTGATCGGAGGGGGGGCAGATACGCAGTATTTT; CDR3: CASSLIGGGADTQYF
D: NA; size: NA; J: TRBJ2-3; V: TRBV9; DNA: TGTGCCAGCAGCGTAGATGGGGCCGCAGATACGCAGTATTTT; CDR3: CASSVDGAADTQYF
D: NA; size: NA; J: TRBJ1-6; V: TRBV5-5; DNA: TGTGCCAGCAGCCAGGGAGGGCTCGGCGGGGTTTCACCCCTCCACTTT; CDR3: CASSQGGLGGVSPLHF
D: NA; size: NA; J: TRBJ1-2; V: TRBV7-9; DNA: TGTGCCAGCAGCTTACTCAGGGATGGCTACACCTTC; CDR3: CASSLLRDGYTF
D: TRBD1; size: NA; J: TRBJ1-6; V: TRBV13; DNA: TGTGCCAGCATTCGAACAAGGCAGGGGGGGTCACCCCTCCACTTT; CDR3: CASIRTRQGGSPLHF
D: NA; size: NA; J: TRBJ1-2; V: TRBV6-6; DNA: TGTGCCAGCAGTCGATCGGGTGGGGGCGGCTACACCTTC; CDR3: CASSRSGGGGYTF
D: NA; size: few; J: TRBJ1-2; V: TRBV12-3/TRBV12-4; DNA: TGTGCCAGCAGTCAGGTCTCATCCTATGGCTACACCTTC; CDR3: CASSQVSSYGYTF
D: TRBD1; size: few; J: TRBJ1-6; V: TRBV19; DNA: TGTGCCAGTAGCCCCCGGGACAGAAGTTTTAATTCACCCCTCCACTTT; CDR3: CASSPRDRSFNSPLHF
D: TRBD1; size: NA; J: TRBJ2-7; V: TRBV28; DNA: TGTGCCAGCAGCTCTCCACAGGGGGCGCTTTACGAGCAGTACTTC; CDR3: CASSSPQGALYEQYF
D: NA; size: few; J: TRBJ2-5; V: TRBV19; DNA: TGTGCCAGTAGTCCCTCGGTCCTTCGGGAGACCCAGTACTTC; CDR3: CASSPSVLRETQYF
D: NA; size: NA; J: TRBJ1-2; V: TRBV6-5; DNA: TGTGCCAGCAGTTACGTCACGGGGTCGGGCTATGGCTACACCTTC; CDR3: CASSYVTGSGYGYTF
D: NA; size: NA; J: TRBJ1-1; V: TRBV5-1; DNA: TGCGCCAGCAGCTCGGAACCGGTGAACACTGAAGCTTTCTTT; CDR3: CASSSEPVNTEAFF
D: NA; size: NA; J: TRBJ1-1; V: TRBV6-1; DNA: TGTGCCAGCAGTGAACAAAACACTGAAGCTTTCTTT; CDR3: CASSEQNTEAFF
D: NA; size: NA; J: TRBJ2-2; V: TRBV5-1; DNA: TGCGCCAGCAGCTTGGGAGGGACGGGGTCCGCGAACACCGGGGAGCTGTTTTTT; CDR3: CASSLGGTGSANTGELFF
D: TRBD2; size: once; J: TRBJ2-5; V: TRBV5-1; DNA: TGCGCCAGCAGCGTGTCTGCGGGGGGCCAAGAGACCCAGTACTTC; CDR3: CASSVSAGGQETQYF
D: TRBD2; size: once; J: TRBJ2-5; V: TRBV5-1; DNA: TGCGCCAGCAGCTGGGCCGGCGGGGGGCGGGAGACCCAGTACTTC; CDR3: CASSWAGGGRETQYF